One and the same sample provided the 3 T cell receptor beta chains below, sequenced in a study of OX40 agonist ivuxolimab in advanced cancers. TCRdb's table, derived via immunoSEQ multiplex PCR, lists solely in-frame clones and lacks some. The data show around 83,000 clones, approximately 84% seen once. The sample here was CD4+ or CD8+ T cells sorted from blood, taken in a trial of the OX40 agonist ivuxolimab. Receptors originate from an adult with an advanced solid tumor such as melanoma, head and neck, liver or kidney cancer.

The J gene is TRBJ1-1, the V gene TRBV19, with a weak D call TRBD1 (5 bases). The CDR3 is 14 residues long. In germline, CDR1 is LNHDA, CDR2 SQIVND (reference sequence). Trimming cost V 5 bases and J 5 bases, with 15 bases left between them. The CDR3 coding sequence is TGTGCCAGTAGTGCCCAGGGATACCAGACTGAAGCTTTCTTT. It translates to CASSAQGYQTEAFF.

The chain employs TRBV7-9 and TRBJ1-2; possibly TRBD1 for D (5 bases). Trimming cost V 5 bases and J 7 bases, with 23 bases left between them. This CDR3 has 16 amino acids. CDR1 is SEHNR, CDR2 FQNEAQ, per germline (reference sequence). CDR3: CASSPSLGGHGIGYTF. CDR3 nucleotide sequence: TGTGCCAGCAGCCCCTCCCTTGGGGGTCACGGAATTGGCTACACCTTC.

The rearrangement uses TRBV30 and TRBJ1-2, with TRBD1 matching 7 bases. Germline V gene sequence: CDR1 GTSNPN, CDR2 SVGIG (reference sequence). The CDR3 covers 13 residues. V was pared by 2 bases and J by 8 bases, with 8 bases of the junction left unmatched. The CDR3 region is CAWSTRTGGGYTF. CDR3 in DNA: TGTGCCTGGAGTACCCGGACAGGCGGCGGCTACACCTTC.